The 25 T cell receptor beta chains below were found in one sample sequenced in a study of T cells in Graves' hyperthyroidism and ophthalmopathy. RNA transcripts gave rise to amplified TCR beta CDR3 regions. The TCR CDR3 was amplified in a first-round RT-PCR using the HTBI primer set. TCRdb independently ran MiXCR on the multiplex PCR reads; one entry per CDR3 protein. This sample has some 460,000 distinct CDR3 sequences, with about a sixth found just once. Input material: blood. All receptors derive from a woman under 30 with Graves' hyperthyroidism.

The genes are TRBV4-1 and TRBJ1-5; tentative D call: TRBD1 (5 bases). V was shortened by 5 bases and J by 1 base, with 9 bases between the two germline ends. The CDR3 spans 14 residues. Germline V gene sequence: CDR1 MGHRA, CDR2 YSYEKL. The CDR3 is CASSGAQSNQPQHF. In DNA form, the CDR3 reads TGCGCCAGCAGCGGGGCGCAGAGCAATCAGCCCCAGCATTTT.

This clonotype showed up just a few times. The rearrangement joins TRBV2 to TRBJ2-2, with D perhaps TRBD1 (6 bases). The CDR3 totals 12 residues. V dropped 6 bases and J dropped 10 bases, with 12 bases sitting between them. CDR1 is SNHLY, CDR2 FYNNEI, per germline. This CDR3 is CASRQGSVELFF. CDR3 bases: TGTGCCAGCAGGCAGGGGTCGGTGGAGCTGTTTTTT.

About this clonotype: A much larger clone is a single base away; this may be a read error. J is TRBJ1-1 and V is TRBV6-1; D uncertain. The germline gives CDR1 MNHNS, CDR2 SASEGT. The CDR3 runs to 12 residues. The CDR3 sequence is CATQSGYTGAFF. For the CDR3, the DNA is TGTGCCACCCAATCCGGTTACACTGGAGCTTTCTTT.

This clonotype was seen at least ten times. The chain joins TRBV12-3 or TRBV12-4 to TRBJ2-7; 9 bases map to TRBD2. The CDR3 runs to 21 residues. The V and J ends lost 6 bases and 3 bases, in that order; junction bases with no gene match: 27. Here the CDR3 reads CASRHRRGGLATIVFIYEQYF. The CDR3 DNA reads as TGTGCCAGCAGACACAGGAGGGGAGGACTAGCGACCATCGTTTTCATCTACGAGCAGTACTTC.

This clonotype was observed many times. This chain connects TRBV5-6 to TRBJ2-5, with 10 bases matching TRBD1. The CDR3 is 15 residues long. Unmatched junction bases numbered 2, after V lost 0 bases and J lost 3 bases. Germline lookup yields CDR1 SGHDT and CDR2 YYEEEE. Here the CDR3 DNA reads TGTGCCAGCAGCTTGGAAGGGACAGGGGAAGAGACCCAGTACTTC. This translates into CASSLEGTGEETQYF. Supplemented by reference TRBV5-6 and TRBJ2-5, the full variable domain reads DAGVTQSPTHLIKTRGQQVTLRCSPKSGHDTVSWYQQALGQGPQFIFQYYEEEERQRGNFPDRFSGHQFPNYSSELNVNALLLGDSALYLCASSLEGTGEETQYFGPGTRLLVL.

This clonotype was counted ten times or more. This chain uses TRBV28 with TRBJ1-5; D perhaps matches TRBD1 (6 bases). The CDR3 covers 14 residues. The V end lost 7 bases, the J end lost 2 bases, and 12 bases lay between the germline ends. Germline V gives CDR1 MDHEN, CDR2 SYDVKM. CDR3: CASNRRTGNQPQHF. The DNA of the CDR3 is TGTGCCAGCAATCGCCGGACAGGCAATCAGCCCCAGCATTTT.

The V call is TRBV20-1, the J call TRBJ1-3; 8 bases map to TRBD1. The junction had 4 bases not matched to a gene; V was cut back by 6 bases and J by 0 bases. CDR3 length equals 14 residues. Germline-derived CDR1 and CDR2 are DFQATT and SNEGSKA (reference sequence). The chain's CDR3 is CSARGRSSGNTIYF. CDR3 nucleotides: TGCAGTGCCAGGGGGCGCTCCTCTGGAAACACCATATATTTT.

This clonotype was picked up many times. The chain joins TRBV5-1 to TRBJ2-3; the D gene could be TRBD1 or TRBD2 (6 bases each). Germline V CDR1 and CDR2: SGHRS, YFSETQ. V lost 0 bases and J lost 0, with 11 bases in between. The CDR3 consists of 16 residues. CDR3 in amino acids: CASSLAGAGSTDTQYF. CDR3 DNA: TGCGCCAGCAGCTTGGCGGGGGCGGGCAGCACAGATACGCAGTATTTT.

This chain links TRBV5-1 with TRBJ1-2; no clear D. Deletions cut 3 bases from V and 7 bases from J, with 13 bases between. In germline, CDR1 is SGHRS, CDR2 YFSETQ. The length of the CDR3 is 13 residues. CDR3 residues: CASSWAPWGGYTF. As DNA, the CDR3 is TGCGCCAGCAGCTGGGCCCCTTGGGGTGGCTACACCTTC. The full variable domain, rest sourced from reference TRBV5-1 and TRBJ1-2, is KAGVTQTPRYLIKTRGQQVTLSCSPISGHRSVSWYQQTPGQGLQFLFEYFSETQRNKGNFPGRFSGRQFSNSRSEMNVSTLELGDSALYLCASSWAPWGGYTFGSGTRLTVV.

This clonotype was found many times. CDR3 sequence (DNA): TGTGCCAGCAGCCCCACTTGGGCAGATACGCAGTATTTT. It translates to CASSPTWADTQYF. The J gene is TRBJ2-3, the V gene TRBV12-3 or TRBV12-4, with no clear D. CDR3 length: 13 residues. V shed 6 bases and J shed 4 bases, with 11 bases lying between them.

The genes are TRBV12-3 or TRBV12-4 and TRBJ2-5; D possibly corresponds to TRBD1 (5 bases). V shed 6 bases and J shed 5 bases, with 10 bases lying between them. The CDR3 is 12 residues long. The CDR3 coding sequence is TGTGCCAGCAGCGACCCAGGGGAGACCCAGTACTTC. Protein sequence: CASSDPGETQYF.

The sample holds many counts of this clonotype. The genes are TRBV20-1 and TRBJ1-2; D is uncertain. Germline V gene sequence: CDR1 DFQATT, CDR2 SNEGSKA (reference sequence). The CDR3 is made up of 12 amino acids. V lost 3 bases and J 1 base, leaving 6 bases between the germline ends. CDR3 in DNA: TGCAGTGCTAGCCAGGATAACTATGGCTACACCTTC. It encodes CSASQDNYGYTF.

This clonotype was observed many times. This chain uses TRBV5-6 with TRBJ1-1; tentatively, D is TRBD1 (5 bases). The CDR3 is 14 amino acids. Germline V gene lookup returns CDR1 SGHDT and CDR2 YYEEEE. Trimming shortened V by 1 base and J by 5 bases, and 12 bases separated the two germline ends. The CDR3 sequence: CASSLWSGGTEAFF. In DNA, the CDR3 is TGTGCCAGCAGCTTGTGGTCGGGGGGAACTGAAGCTTTCTTT.

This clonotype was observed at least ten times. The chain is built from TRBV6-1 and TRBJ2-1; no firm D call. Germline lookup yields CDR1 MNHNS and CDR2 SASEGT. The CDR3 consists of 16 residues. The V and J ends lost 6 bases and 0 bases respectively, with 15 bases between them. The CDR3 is CASSLSGGSSYNEQFF. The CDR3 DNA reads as TGTGCCAGCAGCCTATCGGGCGGCAGCTCCTACAATGAGCAGTTCTTC.

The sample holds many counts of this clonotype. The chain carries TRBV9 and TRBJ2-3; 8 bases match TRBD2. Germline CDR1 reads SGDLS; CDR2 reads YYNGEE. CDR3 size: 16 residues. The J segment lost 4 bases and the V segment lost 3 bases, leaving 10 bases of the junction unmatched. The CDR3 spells CASSETTSEVPDTQYF. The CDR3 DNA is TGTGCCAGCAGCGAGACGACTAGCGAGGTCCCAGATACGCAGTATTTT. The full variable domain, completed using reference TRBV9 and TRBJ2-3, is DSGVTQTPKHLITATGQRVTLRCSPRSGDLSVYWYQQSLDQGLQFLIQYYNGEERAKGNILERFSAQQFPDLHSELNLSSLELGDSALYFCASSETTSEVPDTQYFGPGTRLTVL.

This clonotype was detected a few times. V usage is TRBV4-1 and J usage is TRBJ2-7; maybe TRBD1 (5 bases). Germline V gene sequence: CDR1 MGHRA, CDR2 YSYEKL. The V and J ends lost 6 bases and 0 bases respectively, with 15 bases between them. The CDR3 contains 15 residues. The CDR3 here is CASRDTGDFSYEQYF. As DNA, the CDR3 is TGCGCCAGCAGGGACACAGGTGACTTCTCCTACGAGCAGTACTTC.

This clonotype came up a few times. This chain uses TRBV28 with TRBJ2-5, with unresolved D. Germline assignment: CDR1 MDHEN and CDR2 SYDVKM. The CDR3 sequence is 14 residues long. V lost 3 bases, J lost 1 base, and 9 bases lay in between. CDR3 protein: CASSLDGPQETQYF. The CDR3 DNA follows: TGTGCCAGCAGTTTGGACGGACCCCAAGAGACCCAGTACTTC.

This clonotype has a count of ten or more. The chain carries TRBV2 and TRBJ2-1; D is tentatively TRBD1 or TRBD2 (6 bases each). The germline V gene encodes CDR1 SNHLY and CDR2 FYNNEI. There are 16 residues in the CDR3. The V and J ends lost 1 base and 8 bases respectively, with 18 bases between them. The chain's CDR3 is CASSEELGGARYEQFF. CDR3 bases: TGTGCCAGCAGTGAAGAGCTGGGGGGCGCAAGGTATGAGCAGTTCTTC. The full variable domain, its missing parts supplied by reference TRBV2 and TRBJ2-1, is EPEVTQTPSHQVTQMGQEVILRCVPISNHLYFYWYRQILGQKVEFLVSFYNNEISEKSEIFDDQFSVERPDGSNFTLKIRSTKLEDSAMYFCASSEELGGARYEQFFGPGTRLTVL.

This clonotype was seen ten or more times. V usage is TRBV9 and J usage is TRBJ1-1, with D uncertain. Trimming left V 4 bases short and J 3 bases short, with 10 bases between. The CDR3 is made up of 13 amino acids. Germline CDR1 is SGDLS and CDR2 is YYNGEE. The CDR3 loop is CASSQDGYTEAFF. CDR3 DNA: TGTGCCAGCAGCCAAGACGGGTACACTGAAGCTTTCTTT.

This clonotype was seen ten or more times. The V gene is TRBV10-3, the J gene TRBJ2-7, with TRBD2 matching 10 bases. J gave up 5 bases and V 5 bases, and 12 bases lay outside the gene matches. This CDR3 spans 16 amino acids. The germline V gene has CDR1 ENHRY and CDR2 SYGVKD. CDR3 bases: TGTGCCATCAGTCCCCGGGAGCGGGAGGGCCTGCACGAGCAGTACTTC. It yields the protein CAISPREREGLHEQYF.

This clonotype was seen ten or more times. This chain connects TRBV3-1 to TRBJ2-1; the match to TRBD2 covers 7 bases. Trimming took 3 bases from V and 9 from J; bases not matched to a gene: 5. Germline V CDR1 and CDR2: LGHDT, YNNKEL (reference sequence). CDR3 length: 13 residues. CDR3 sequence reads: CASSQLPGGEQFF. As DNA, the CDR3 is TGTGCCAGCAGCCAGCTCCCGGGGGGTGAGCAGTTCTTC.

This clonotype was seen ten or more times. The CDR3 spells CASRPQGTNYGYTF. Written as DNA, the CDR3 is TGTGCCAGCAGACCACAGGGAACTAACTATGGCTACACCTTC. The gene calls are TRBV5-5 and TRBJ1-2; possible D gene TRBD1, 6 bases. Germline V lookup: CDR1 SGHKS, CDR2 YYEKEE (reference sequence). This CDR3 contains 14 residues. The V end lost 5 bases, the J end lost 0 bases, and 11 bases lay between the germline ends. The variable domain in full, completed from reference TRBV5-5 and TRBJ1-2, reads DAGVTQSPTHLIKTRGQQVTLRCSPISGHKSVSWYQQVLGQGPQFIFQYYEKEERGRGNFPDRFSARQFPNYSSELNVNALLLGDSALYLCASRPQGTNYGYTFGSGTRLTVV.

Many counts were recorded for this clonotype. CDR3 sequence (DNA): TGTGCCAGCAGCGAACCTACAGTCTATCAGCCCCAGCATTTT. Translating gives CASSEPTVYQPQHF. V usage is TRBV6-1 and J usage is TRBJ1-5; D not resolved. The germline gives CDR1 MNHNS, CDR2 SASEGT. Trimming shortened V by 6 bases and J by 5 bases, and 14 bases separated the two germline ends. The CDR3 extends over 14 amino acids.

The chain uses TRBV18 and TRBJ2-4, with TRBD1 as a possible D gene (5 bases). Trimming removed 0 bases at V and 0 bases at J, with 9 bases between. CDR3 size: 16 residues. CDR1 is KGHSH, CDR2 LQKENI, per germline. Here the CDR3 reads CASSPPGALAKNIQYF. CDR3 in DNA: TGTGCCAGCTCACCACCAGGGGCCCTAGCCAAAAACATTCAGTACTTC.

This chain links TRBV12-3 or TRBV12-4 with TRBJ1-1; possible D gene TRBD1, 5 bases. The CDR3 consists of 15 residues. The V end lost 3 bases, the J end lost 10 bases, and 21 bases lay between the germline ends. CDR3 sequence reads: CASSFIGATPTSAFF. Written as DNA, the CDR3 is TGTGCCAGCAGTTTTATCGGGGCGACCCCGACATCAGCTTTCTTT.